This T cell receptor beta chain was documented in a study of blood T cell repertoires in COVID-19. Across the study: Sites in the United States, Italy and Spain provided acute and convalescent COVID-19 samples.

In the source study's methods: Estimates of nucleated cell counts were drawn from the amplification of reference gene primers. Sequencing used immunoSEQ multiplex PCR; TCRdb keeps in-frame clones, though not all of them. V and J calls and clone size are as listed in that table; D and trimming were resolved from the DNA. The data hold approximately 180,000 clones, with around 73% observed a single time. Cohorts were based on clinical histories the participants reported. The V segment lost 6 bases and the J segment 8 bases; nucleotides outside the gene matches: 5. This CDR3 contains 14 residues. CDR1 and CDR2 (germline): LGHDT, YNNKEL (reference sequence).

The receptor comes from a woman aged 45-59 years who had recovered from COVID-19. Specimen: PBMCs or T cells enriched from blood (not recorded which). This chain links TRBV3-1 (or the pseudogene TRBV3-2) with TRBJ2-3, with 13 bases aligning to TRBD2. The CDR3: CASRGTSGKSTQYF. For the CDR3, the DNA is TGTGCCAGCAGGGGGACTAGCGGGAAAAGTACGCAGTATTTT.